This TCR beta chain was sequenced during a study of cytomegalovirus exposure and HLA in healthy donors. Study-level background: Some 200 million T cells yielded 117 million unique TCR beta sequences, as an earlier analysis found.

This CDR3 has 15 residues. V lost 1 base, J lost 7 bases, and 17 bases lay in between. Germline V gene sequence: CDR1 SGHNT, CDR2 YYREEE (reference sequence). Worth noting for this clone: Its matching antigen is unknown.

Study results and limitations: TCR beta sequences reportedly predicted most subjects' HLA-A and HLA-B alleles accurately. TCR beta sequences numbering under 20,000 were associated with HLA alleles at 0.05 false discovery rate in a later analysis.

Vbeta (60) and Jbeta (13) primers were used in the PCR. The table came from immunoSEQ multiplex PCR; TCRdb's copy has only in-frame clones and leaves some out. The table shows under 200,000 clones, with 80% to 90% occurring only once. This TCR came from a woman aged 30 to 39 in good health and CMV-seronegative. The chain recombines TRBV5-4 with TRBJ1-1, with TRBD1 as a possible D gene (5 bases). Sequenced: PBMCs. The chain's CDR3 is CASSLNPGEGNEAFF. The CDR3 DNA follows: TGTGCCAGCAGCTTGAATCCGGGGGAAGGTAATGAAGCTTTCTTT.